This T cell receptor beta chain appears in the sequencing data of a study of blood T cell repertoires in COVID-19. About the study: Researchers got acute and convalescent COVID-19 samples from the United States, Italy and Spain. In each case, the material was cDNA or gDNA derived from T cells, B-cell-depleted T cells, or PBMCs.

Authors' methods: Researchers report that nucleated cell counts were estimated from reference gene primer amplification. Libraries were prepared by immunoSEQ multiplex PCR; TCRdb keeps only in-frame clonotypes and omits some of them. The V and J calls and clone size come from that table; D and trimming were worked out from the DNA. Among 20,000 to 25,000 clones listed, around 89% were seen once. In germline, CDR1 is MGHRA, CDR2 YSYEKL. The CDR3 extends over 14 amino acids. V was pared by 8 bases and J by 1 base, with 13 bases between. The rearrangement joins TRBV4-1 to TRBJ2-3; tentative D call: TRBD1 (5 bases). The sample consisted of peripheral blood. The receptor was derived from a human donor with active COVID-19. The donor label of this sample is uncertain. CDR3 sequence reads: CASHPQGGTDTQYF. CDR3 coding DNA: TGCGCCAGCCACCCCCAGGGCGGCACAGATACGCAGTATTTT.